This TCR beta chain was identified in a study of cytomegalovirus exposure and HLA in healthy donors. CDR3 length equals 15 residues. Germline CDR1 is SGHDN and CDR2 is FVKESK. The germline V and J ends were trimmed by 3 bases and 3 bases, with 14 bases remaining between them. The PCR ran on 60 Vbeta and 13 Jbeta primers. Method: immunoSEQ multiplex PCR; TCRdb's copy keeps in-frame clones and lacks some. The data hold approximately 160,000 clones, with over 65% observed a single time. This clone was counted between two and nine times. The chain employs TRBV14 and TRBJ1-1; no reliable D call. Sequenced sample: PBMCs. This sequence originates from a man aged 18 to 29 in good health and CMV-seropositive. CDR3 sequence reads: CASSHRGYMDTEAFF. In DNA form, the CDR3 reads TGTGCCAGCAGCCACCGTGGTTACATGGACACTGAAGCTTTCTTT. The full variable domain, its missing parts supplied by reference TRBV14 and TRBJ1-1, is EAGVTQFPSHSVIEKGQTVTLRCDPISGHDNLYWYRRVMGKEIKFLLHFVKESKQDESGMPNNRFLAERTGGTYSTLKVQPAELEDSGVYFCASSHRGYMDTEAFFGQGTRLTVV.